This T cell receptor (beta chain) appears in the sequencing data of a study of a mutant IDH1 vaccine in newly diagnosed glioma. On the study more broadly: Eight vaccine injections were given to patients in weeks 1, 3, 5, 7, 11, 15, 19 and 23. Vaccine administration was initiated 4-6 weeks following radiotherapy alone, or with temozolomide cycles.

The V and J ends lost 4 bases and 3 bases, in that order; junction bases with no gene match: 15. The CDR3 extends over 18 amino acids. Looked up from germline, CDR1 is KGHSY and CDR2 is FQNENV. Time point denoted: week 5, during vaccination. Vaccination comprised doses that each held 300 ug of mutant IDH1 20-mer peptide, plus topical imiquimod. About this clone itself: Its antigen remains unidentified.

Assay: immunoSEQ multiplex PCR; the TCRdb copy retains only in-frame clones and omits some. There are nearly 55,000 clones in the sample; around 81% occur only once, and under 3.5% lies in the top ten. The V gene is TRBV16, the J gene TRBJ1-5, with TRBD1 matching over 7 bases. The source is a man aged 25 to 40 with glioma. The sample was PBMCs, taken from a glioma patient whose treatment included an IDH1 peptide vaccine. In DNA form, the CDR3 reads TGTGCCAGCAGCCCACAGGGGACGTCAATGTGGGCCAATCAGCCCCAGCATTTT. As protein: CASSPQGTSMWANQPQHF.